The entry below gives a single T cell receptor (beta chain) sequence along with its context. V lost 1 base and J 3 bases, leaving 6 bases between the germline ends. Looked up from germline, CDR1 is SGHTA and CDR2 is FQGNSA. The CDR3 consists of 13 residues. The source of the sample is a study of blood T cell repertoires in COVID-19. The repertoire was sequenced with immunoSEQ multiplex PCR; TCRdb's copy has only in-frame clones and lacks some. The repertoire holds tens of thousands of clones, with about 90% as singletons. Sequencing input: peripheral blood. The rearrangement uses TRBV7-2 and TRBJ1-1; D is unclear. This receptor was identified in a woman in her seventies with acute or convalescent COVID-19. The CDR3: CASSLEYYTEAFF. The CDR3 nucleotides read TGTGCCAGCAGCTTAGAATACTACACTGAAGCTTTCTTT.